The clone carrying this T cell receptor (beta chain) was observed a single time. Its antigen is undetermined. This CDR3 spans 12 amino acids. V was shortened by 3 bases and J by 8 bases, with 13 bases between the two germline ends. The germline CDR1 and CDR2 sequences are GTSNPN and SVGIG (reference sequence). The data were obtained in a study of cytomegalovirus exposure and HLA in healthy donors. Use of 60 Vbeta and 13 Jbeta primers characterized the PCR. Assay used: immunoSEQ multiplex PCR; TCRdb lists only in-frame clones, some missing. The sample carries roughly 100,000 clones, 65% to 90% recorded once. The study's findings and limits: The study designated fewer than 200 TCR beta chains cytomegalovirus-associated. In an earlier analysis, about 87% or about 30%: the productive usage of most TCR beta V segments.

The V and J genes are TRBV30 and TRBJ1-2; perhaps TRBD1 as D (6 bases). The origin of this receptor is a man aged 45-65 years in good health and CMV-seronegative. Input material: PBMCs. The CDR3 reads CAWSPDSHGYTF. The CDR3 DNA follows: TGTGCCTGGAGCCCGGACAGTCACGGCTACACCTTC.